This TCR beta chain originates from a study of blood T cell repertoires in COVID-19. In the authors' methods: Amplification of reference gene primers was used by the study to estimate nucleated cell counts. The data were produced by immunoSEQ multiplex PCR, yet TCRdb's version contains in-frame clones alone and is incomplete. V, J and clone size reflect that table, while D and trimming were determined from the DNA. The repertoire holds approximately 67,000 clones, with about 80% as singletons. V lost 0 bases, J lost 2 bases, and 0 bases stayed unmatched. Per the germline V gene, CDR1 is LGHNA and CDR2 is YSLEER. There are 15 residues in the CDR3.

The chain uses TRBV4-3 and TRBJ2-1; 8 nucleotides match TRBD2. The receptor was derived from a man aged 55 to 70 with acute or convalescent COVID-19. The sequenced sample was peripheral blood. The CDR3 loop reads CASSQELAAYNEQFF. The CDR3 region has the DNA TGCGCCAGCAGCCAAGAACTAGCGGCCTACAATGAGCAGTTCTTC.